The text below deals with one TCR beta chain. Its antigen specificity is not known. Qualities for individual bases were not recorded, and no much larger clone is one base off. The data are from a study of metastatic and nonmetastatic thyroid tumors (dated by TCRdb to 2020 to 2022). With regard to the full study: Repertoires were compared across peripheral blood and tumor or nodule tissue samples from malignant and benign thyroid patients. The full study reports these points: In both blood and tumor samples, TCR beta diversity was reported to be significantly higher in malignant tumors than in benign nodules.

Receptor amplification or capture employed PCR. The sequencer listed for this sample is Illumina HiSeq 4000. The TCR beta-chain CDR3 region of each patient was profiled by high-throughput sequencing. Per the source publication's procedure: Drawing on CDR3 differences between clinicopathological groups, the researchers built a classifier meant to tell apart patients with distant-metastatic papillary thyroid cancer. The Shannon index was used to assess repertoire diversity, and the Morisita-Horn index was used to assess tumor-blood repertoire similarity. Clones were called with MiXCR by TCRdb after fastp trimmed the public reads at Q25, and only in-frame beta chains were retained. The V and J calls and clone size come from TCRdb's table, not from the authors' own analysis. The table for this sample lists under 95,000 clones; 8.6% of them were counted only once. Of the sample, roughly 10% falls within the top ten clones.

Before undergoing thyroid surgery, none of the patients had been given any kind of treatment. Patient clinical samples collected from 2012 to 2018 were retrospectively analysed using T-cell receptor beta sequencing. V loses 2 bases at its end and J loses 3 bases; junction bases beyond the gene matches: 1. For CDR1 and CDR2, the germline V gene (reference sequence) lists DFQATT and SNEGSKA. The CDR3 numbers 13 residues from cysteine through phenylalanine. Solely the CDR3 DNA is kept, with 39 bases framed from the first base. The chain is assembled from TRBV20-1 and TRBJ1-3, and 7 junctional nucleotides match TRBD1. Sequenced input: blood. The sequence was collected from a female donor with papillary thyroid cancer or a benign thyroid nodule (not recorded which). Some clones in this sample may be carry-over from other donors' samples. The DNA is TGCAGTGCTAGACGACAGGGTGGAAACACCATATATTTT. This gives the protein CSARRQGGNTIYF.